These T cell receptor beta chains were read from a single sample in a study of T cell responses to AZD1222 COVID-19 vaccine. This table comes from immunoSEQ multiplex PCR, and its TCRdb copy is limited to in-frame clones, with some not included. In the table there are around 140,000 clones, about 89% of which are singletons. Sequenced material: peripheral blood, taken on day 0 of AZD1222 vaccination. All receptors come from an adult in good health. The CDR3 runs from the conserved cysteine through the conserved F or W. The D gene is left open where the match is weak. Clone size appears in some rows only: once, few, many, or a class for an expanded clone.

v_call	j_call	clone_size	d_call	cdr3_aa	cdr3_nt
TRBV19	TRBJ2-3	once	NA	CASSQTDTQYF	TGTGCCAGTAGTCAGACAGATACGCAGTATTTT
TRBV6-1	TRBJ2-3	NA	NA	CASSMGRVTDTQYF	TGTGCCAGCAGCATGGGACGGGTCACAGATACGCAGTATTTT
TRBV7-6	TRBJ1-2	NA	TRBD1	CASSLKQGSYGYTF	TGTGCCAGCAGCTTAAAACAGGGGAGCTATGGCTACACCTTC
TRBV28	TRBJ2-7	NA	TRBD1	CASSLRDSYEQYF	TGTGCCAGCAGTTTAAGGGACAGTTACGAGCAGTACTTC
TRBV6-5	TRBJ2-1	NA	TRBD2	CASRSTSGRTHEQFF	TGTGCCAGCAGGTCGACTAGCGGGAGGACCCATGAGCAGTTCTTC
TRBV7-8	TRBJ2-7	NA	TRBD2	CASSLVTSGGTYEQYF	TGTGCCAGCAGCTTAGTAACTAGCGGGGGGACCTACGAGCAGTACTTC
TRBV4-1	TRBJ2-1	NA	TRBD2	CASSQSPGTTEYNEQFF	TGCGCCAGCAGCCAATCCCCCGGGACTACAGAGTACAATGAGCAGTTCTTC
TRBV3-1/TRBV3-2	TRBJ2-5	NA	NA	CASSQSLGQETQYF	TGTGCCAGCAGCCAAAGTCTCGGGCAAGAGACCCAGTACTTC
TRBV19	TRBJ1-1	few	NA	CASSIEARANTEAFF	TGTGCCAGTAGTATTGAGGCCAGGGCGAACACTGAAGCTTTCTTT
TRBV24-1	TRBJ1-5	NA	NA	CATSDSTGFQPQHF	TGTGCCACCAGTGATTCAACAGGGTTCCAGCCCCAGCATTTT
TRBV27	TRBJ1-2	NA	NA	CASSGPLYGYTF	TGTGCCAGCAGTGGACCGCTCTATGGCTACACCTTC
TRBV9	TRBJ2-7	once	NA	CASSVGYEQYF	TGTGCCAGCAGCGTAGGATACGAGCAGTACTTC
TRBV12-3/TRBV12-4	TRBJ1-2	NA	NA	CASSSQGWGYTF	TGTGCCAGCAGTTCCCAGGGGTGGGGCTACACCTTC
TRBV6-2/TRBV6-3	TRBJ2-7	few	TRBD2	CASSYGTSGYEQYF	TGTGCCAGCAGTTACGGGACTAGCGGGTACGAGCAGTACTTC
TRBV2	TRBJ2-1	once	NA	CASSEVVRNNEQFF	TGTGCCAGCAGTGAAGTAGTCCGCAACAATGAGCAGTTCTTC
TRBV7-9	TRBJ2-7	NA	NA	CASSAAGLRNEQYF	TGTGCCAGCAGCGCAGCGGGCCTTCGGAACGAGCAGTACTTC
TRBV2	TRBJ1-1	NA	TRBD1	CASSEAGGWDTEAFF	TGTGCCAGCAGTGAGGCAGGGGGCTGGGACACTGAAGCTTTCTTT
TRBV18	TRBJ1-5	NA	NA	CASSPSGYQPQHF	TGTGCCAGCTCACCTTCCGGGTATCAGCCCCAGCATTTT
TRBV30	TRBJ2-1	NA	NA	CAWREGQYNEQFF	TGTGCCTGGAGGGAAGGACAGTACAATGAGCAGTTCTTC
TRBV5-1	TRBJ1-2	NA	NA	CASSAGGGQNYGYTF	TGCGCCAGCAGCGCCGGAGGAGGGCAGAACTATGGCTACACCTTC
TRBV30	TRBJ2-3	NA	NA	CAWSSTSTDTQYF	TGTGCCTGGAGCTCGACGAGCACAGATACGCAGTATTTT
TRBV2	TRBJ1-1	NA	NA	CASSRGTGEAFF	TGTGCCAGCAGCCGCGGAACAGGTGAAGCTTTCTTT
TRBV20-1	TRBJ1-4	NA	NA	CSARQNEKLFF	TGCAGTGCTAGACAGAATGAAAAACTGTTTTTT
TRBV5-6	TRBJ1-3	NA	NA	CASTQGPSSGNTIYF	TGTGCCAGCACACAGGGACCTTCCTCTGGAAACACCATATATTTT
TRBV4-1	TRBJ1-1	NA	NA	CASSRNRETEAFF	TGCGCCAGCAGCCGCAACAGGGAGACTGAAGCTTTCTTT
TRBV28	TRBJ1-4	NA	TRBD1	CASSLPTGHNEKLFF	TGTGCCAGCAGTTTGCCGACAGGGCATAATGAAAAACTGTTTTTT
TRBV10-3	TRBJ1-3	NA	NA	CAISVRAGGSGNTIYF	TGTGCCATCAGTGTTCGGGCGGGAGGCTCTGGAAACACCATATATTTT
TRBV5-6	TRBJ1-5	NA	NA	CASSLLGLNQPQHF	TGTGCCAGCAGCTTGTTGGGTTTAAATCAGCCCCAGCATTTT
TRBV7-2	TRBJ2-3	NA	TRBD2	CASSLLRSSGSTDTQYF	TGTGCCAGCAGCTTACTCCGATCTAGCGGGAGCACAGATACGCAGTATTTT
TRBV7-3	TRBJ1-5	NA	NA	CASSLDPGQPQHF	TGTGCCAGCAGCTTAGATCCGGGACAGCCCCAGCATTTT
TRBV7-8	TRBJ1-5	NA	TRBD1	CASSPRDRGGQPQHF	TGTGCCAGCAGCCCCAGGGACAGGGGCGGTCAGCCCCAGCATTTT